This T cell receptor beta chain was identified during a study of blood T cell repertoires in COVID-19. Measured with immunoSEQ multiplex PCR; TCRdb has only the in-frame clones, and not every one. The sample has 220,000 or so clones; roughly 89% are singletons. The V gene's germline CDR1 is DFQATT and CDR2 SNEGSKA (reference sequence). The trim removed 3 bases at V and 2 bases at J, leaving 8 bases unmatched. The CDR3 extends over 15 amino acids. What was sequenced was PBMCs or T cells enriched from blood (not recorded which). This TCR was sampled from a woman in her thirties or forties who had recovered from COVID-19. The chain uses TRBV20-1 and TRBJ2-7; 9 bases match TRBD1. DNA for the CDR3: TGCAGTGCTAGTTTCACAGGGGGCAGCACCTACGAGCAGTACGTC. Translation: CSASFTGGSTYEQYV.